This TCR beta chain was obtained from a study of T cells in Graves' hyperthyroidism and ophthalmopathy. About the study: Peripheral blood was acquired at first diagnosis, ahead of any therapy whatsoever.

V was shortened by 2 bases and J by 7 bases, with 9 bases between the two germline ends. Germline-derived CDR1 and CDR2 are LGHDT and YNNKEL (reference sequence). The CDR3 loop spans 13 amino acids. Hyperthyroidism was newly diagnosed in patients aged 18 to 65 (duration under 2 months). This clonotype has at least ten counts. Amplified TCR beta CDR3 regions derived from RNA transcripts. Researchers ran a first-round RT-PCR on the TCR CDR3 using the HTBI primer set. TCRdb used MiXCR to reprocess the multiplex PCR reads, holding one entry per CDR3 protein. The sample lists about 420,000 distinct CDR3 sequences; roughly 13% were seen once.

This sequence joins TRBV3-1 and TRBJ2-1; D not resolved. This sequence originates from a woman between 18 and 29 years old with Graves' hyperthyroidism. Sequenced material: blood. Here the CDR3 reads CASSQTSSNEQFF. The CDR3 nucleotides are TGTGCCAGCAGCCAAACCTCTTCTAATGAGCAGTTCTTC.